This TCR beta chain was recorded in a study of blood T cells in healthy people across ages. Points from the study as a whole: Diversity was higher, and naive CD4+ cells more numerous, in long-lived donors than in aged donors. Estimates of diversity drawn from one million T cells were considered underestimates.

V lost 1 base, J lost 5 bases, and 10 bases stayed unmatched. The CDR3 covers 16 residues. Per the germline V gene, CDR1 is MGHRA and CDR2 is YSYEKL. Sample-barcoded 5' priming and a J-beta primer mix drove a second PCR of about 6 to 11 cycles. TCRdb reprocessed the 5' RACE reads via MiXCR and lists one record per CDR3 protein. The repertoire holds over 1,300,000 distinct CDR3 sequences, with approximately 59% as singletons. This clonotype was counted only a few times. Its specificity is unknown. This TCR was sampled from a man between 18 and 35 years old in good health. The sequenced sample consisted of blood. This chain joins TRBV4-1 and TRBJ2-7; 8 nucleotides line up with TRBD2. Here the CDR3 DNA reads TGCGCCAGCAGCCAAGGATTGTTACGGGAGGGTCACGAGCAGTACTTC. Translating it yields CASSQGLLREGHEQYF.